This T cell receptor (beta chain) was observed in a study of blood T cells in healthy people across ages. In germline, CDR1 is SEHNR, CDR2 FQNEAQ (reference sequence). This CDR3 comprises 19 residues. With respect to this clonotype: At one end the junction does not follow the germline gene, possibly because of a read error.

With a J-beta primer mix and a sample-barcoded 5' primer, a second PCR ran about 7 to 12 cycles. TCRdb ran MiXCR on the 5' RACE reads and lists one entry per CDR3 protein. In the table there are roughly 790,000 distinct CDR3 sequences, around 46% of which are singletons. The sequence was collected from a woman in her sixties in good health. This sequence joins TRBV7-9 and TRBJ2-2, with 15 bases matching TRBD2. Input material: blood. The CDR3 protein is CASSYPGLAGGRDTRELFF. The CDR3, as DNA: TGTGCCAGCAGCTACCCGGGACTAGCGGGGGGACGAGACACCAGGGAGCTGTTTTTT.